This entry features one T cell receptor (beta chain) sequence. The antigen it recognizes is unknown. It has no much larger one-base neighbor in the sample; base qualities were not kept. The record originates from a study of untreated major depressive disorder (dated by TCRdb to the late 2010s). Regarding the complete study: In this cross-sectional case-control comparison, antidepressant-free major depressive disorder patients and individually matched non-depressed controls were compared on T cell phenotype and TCR repertoire. Results the study describes overall, beyond this receptor: Strict matching and exclusion criteria produced a comparatively small study sample, limiting generalizability of findings. The sequencing comparisons used one-tailed planned tests on only three preselected Vbeta families.

The Qiagen DNeasy Blood and Tissue Kit was used to extract total genomic DNA from the purified CD4+ T cells. Using immunoSEQ immunosequencing protocols, the TCRbeta CDR3 region, as defined by IMGT, was amplified and sequenced. For the original study's pipeline: The immunoSEQ service preprocessed the raw sequence data to correct PCR and sequencing errors. The sequence data were imported into the immunoSEQ Analyzer and were further analyzed using VDJtools v1.0.7. The paired Wilcoxon signed-rank test was used to test for differences between patients and controls. Drawn from immuneACCESS, this table holds only the in-frame rearrangements with V and J called that TCRdb kept. Clones are partly lost; checked studies trace under half to an unresolved V gene and leave the rest unexplained. V and J calls and clone size follow that table, whereas D and trimming were derived from the DNA. This sample gives 20,000 to 25,000 clones in total; 80% to 90% of them show up just once. The top ten constitute 4.5% to 6.5% of the sample.

Each depressed patient was matched pairwise with a non-depressed control on sex, age, current smoking status and body mass index. Every participant in the study was of European descent. Controls scored 5 or less on the Quick Inventory of Depressive Symptoms-Self Report and had no mood disorder, either currently or at any point in their lifetime. Participants were excluded if they had major medical conditions, Axis I/II comorbidities, regular medication or illicit drug use, or weekly alcohol intake above 100 g. Roughly 30 ml of peripheral blood was collected from each participant into EDTA tubes. Using the BD IMag Human CD4 T Lymphocyte Enrichment Set, CD4+ T cells were purified from thawed PBMCs via magnetic negative selection. A purity of approximately 95% was typically achieved with the CD4+ enrichment method, as confirmed by flow cytometry. TCRbeta sequencing was performed on a subgroup of roughly five case-control pairs selected blind to chemokine receptor expression and flow-cytometric repertoire skewing results. All blood samples were drawn in the morning at 8:00 a.m., and PBMCs were separated by Ficoll-Hypaque gradient centrifugation. PBMCs were cryopreserved by gradual cooling to -80 degrees C and were kept in liquid nitrogen until assay.

This receptor was obtained from a young woman in good health. Sequencing used CD4+ T cells from PBMCs.

The DNA reads as follows: TGTGCCAGCAGCCCCACAGGGTCCGATGGCTACACCTTC. The resulting protein is CASSPTGSDGYTF. The chain links TRBV7-9 with TRBJ1-2; TRBD1 is a weak D gene call, 6 bases matching. Inclusive of the bounding cysteine and phenylalanine, the CDR3 is 13 residues long. Here the CDR3 DNA is all that survives: 39 bases in frame from base 1. CDR1 and CDR2 (SEHNR, FQNEAQ) derive from the germline V gene (reference sequence). V was cut back by 5 bases and J by 6 bases, leaving a gap of 13 bases between them.